This TCR beta chain was recorded in a study of T cell changes during pregnancy in multiple sclerosis. Sequencing used immunoSEQ multiplex PCR; TCRdb keeps in-frame clones, though not all of them. This sample has 55,000 to 65,000 clones, with more than 90% found just once. The CDR3 consists of 11 residues. Between the trimmed V and J ends, which lost 5 bases and 2 bases, there was a span of 3 bases. Germline V CDR1 and CDR2: SEHNR, FQNEAQ (reference sequence). This specimen consisted of peripheral blood, obtained in the first trimester of pregnancy. This sequence joins TRBV7-9 and TRBJ1-1; D is unresolved. The source of this sequence is a female donor in good health, enrolled as a control in a pregnancy study. The CDR3 here is CASSLNTEAFF. CDR3 nucleotide sequence: TGTGCCAGCAGCCTTAACACTGAAGCTTTCTTT.